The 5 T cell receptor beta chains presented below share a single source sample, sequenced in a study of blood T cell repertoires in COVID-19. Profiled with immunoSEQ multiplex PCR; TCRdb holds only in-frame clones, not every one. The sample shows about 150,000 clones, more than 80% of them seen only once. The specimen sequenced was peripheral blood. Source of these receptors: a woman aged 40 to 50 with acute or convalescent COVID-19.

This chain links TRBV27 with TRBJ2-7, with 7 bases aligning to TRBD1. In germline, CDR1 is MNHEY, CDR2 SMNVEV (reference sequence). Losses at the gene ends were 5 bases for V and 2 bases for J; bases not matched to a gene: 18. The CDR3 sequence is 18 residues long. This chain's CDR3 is CASSRWILPGQLPYEQYF. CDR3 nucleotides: TGTGCCAGCAGTCGCTGGATATTACCGGGACAGCTTCCCTACGAGCAGTACTTC.

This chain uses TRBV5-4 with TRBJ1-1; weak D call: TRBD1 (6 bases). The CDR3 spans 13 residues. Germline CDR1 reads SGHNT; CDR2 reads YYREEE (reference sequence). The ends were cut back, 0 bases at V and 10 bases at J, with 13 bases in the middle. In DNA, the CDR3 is TGTGCCAGCAGCTTGGAGAGGGGGAGTGGAGCTTTCTTT. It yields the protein CASSLERGSGAFF.

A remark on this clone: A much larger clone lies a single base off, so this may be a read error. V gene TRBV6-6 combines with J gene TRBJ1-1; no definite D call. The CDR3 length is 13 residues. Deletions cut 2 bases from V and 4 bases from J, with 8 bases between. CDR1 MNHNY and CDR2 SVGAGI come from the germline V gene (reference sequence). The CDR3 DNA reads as TGTGCCAGCAGTTACCTCGGAGGCACTGAAGCTTTCTTT. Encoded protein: CASSYLGGTEAFF.

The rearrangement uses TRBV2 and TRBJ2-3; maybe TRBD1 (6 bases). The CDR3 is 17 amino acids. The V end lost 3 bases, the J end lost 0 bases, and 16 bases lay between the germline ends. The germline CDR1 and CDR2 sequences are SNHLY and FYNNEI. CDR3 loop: CASSDGTSPLSTDTQYF. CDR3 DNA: TGTGCCAGCAGTGACGGGACATCGCCTCTCAGCACAGATACGCAGTATTTT.

The CDR3 loop reads CAWISTGWGTEAFF. The CDR3 bases are TGTGCCTGGATCTCGACAGGGTGGGGCACTGAAGCTTTCTTT. The chain links TRBV30 to TRBJ1-1; 7 bases match TRBD1. The CDR3 contains 14 residues. Germline CDR1 and CDR2: GTSNPN and SVGIG (reference sequence). The ends lost 4 bases at V and 4 bases at J; junction bases unmatched: 9.